The source of this TCR beta chain is a study of blood T cell repertoires in COVID-19. Study information: Nucleic acid was either cDNA or gDNA, and it came from T cells, B-cell-depleted T cells, or PBMCs.

How the authors handled the data: From reference gene primer amplification, estimates of nucleated cell counts were derived. Profiled with immunoSEQ multiplex PCR; TCRdb holds only in-frame clones, not every one. V, J and clone size reflect that table, while D and trimming were determined from the DNA. The sample holds around 75,000 clones, roughly four fifths seen once. Trimming stripped 1 base from V and 10 bases from J, with 8 bases between. CDR3 length: 13 residues. Germline lookup yields CDR1 LGHDT and CDR2 YNNKEL (reference sequence). The source material was peripheral blood. V is TRBV3-1 (or the pseudogene TRBV3-2) and J is TRBJ1-6, with D hard to call. The source of this sequence is a man in his fifties or sixties with COVID-19, enrolled during active disease. The CDR3 coding sequence is TGTGCCAGCAGCCAAGGAGAATTCTCACCCCTCCACTTT. Amino acids: CASSQGEFSPLHF.